This T cell receptor (beta chain) stems from a study of blood T cell repertoires in COVID-19. Produced via immunoSEQ multiplex PCR; TCRdb's table is partial and in-frame only. The data contain roughly 250,000 clones, approximately 90% of them seen just once; the ten biggest clones take up over 0.75%. CDR1 is SGDLS and CDR2 is YYNGEE in the germline V gene. V shed 3 bases and J 4 bases; nucleotides not matched to a gene: 6. The CDR3 totals 15 residues. V usage is TRBV9 and J usage is TRBJ1-3, with 8 bases that match TRBD1. The TCR originated in a man in his fifties or sixties who had been exposed to COVID-19. Sample: PBMCs or T cells enriched from blood (not recorded which). The CDR3 DNA reads as TGTGCCAGCAGCGGGCGGGGGACAGGAGGAAACACCATATATTTT. Translating it yields CASSGRGTGGNTIYF.